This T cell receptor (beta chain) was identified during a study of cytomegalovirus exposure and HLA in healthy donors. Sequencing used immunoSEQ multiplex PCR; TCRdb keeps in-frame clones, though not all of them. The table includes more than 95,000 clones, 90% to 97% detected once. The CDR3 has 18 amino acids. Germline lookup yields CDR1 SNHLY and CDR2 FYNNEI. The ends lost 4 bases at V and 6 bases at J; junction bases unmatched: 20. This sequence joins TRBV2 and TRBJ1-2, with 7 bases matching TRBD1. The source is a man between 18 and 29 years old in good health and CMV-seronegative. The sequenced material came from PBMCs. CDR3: CASSALALTGEVRDGYTF. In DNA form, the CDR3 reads TGTGCCAGCAGTGCCCTCGCCCTCACAGGGGAGGTGAGGGATGGCTACACCTTC.